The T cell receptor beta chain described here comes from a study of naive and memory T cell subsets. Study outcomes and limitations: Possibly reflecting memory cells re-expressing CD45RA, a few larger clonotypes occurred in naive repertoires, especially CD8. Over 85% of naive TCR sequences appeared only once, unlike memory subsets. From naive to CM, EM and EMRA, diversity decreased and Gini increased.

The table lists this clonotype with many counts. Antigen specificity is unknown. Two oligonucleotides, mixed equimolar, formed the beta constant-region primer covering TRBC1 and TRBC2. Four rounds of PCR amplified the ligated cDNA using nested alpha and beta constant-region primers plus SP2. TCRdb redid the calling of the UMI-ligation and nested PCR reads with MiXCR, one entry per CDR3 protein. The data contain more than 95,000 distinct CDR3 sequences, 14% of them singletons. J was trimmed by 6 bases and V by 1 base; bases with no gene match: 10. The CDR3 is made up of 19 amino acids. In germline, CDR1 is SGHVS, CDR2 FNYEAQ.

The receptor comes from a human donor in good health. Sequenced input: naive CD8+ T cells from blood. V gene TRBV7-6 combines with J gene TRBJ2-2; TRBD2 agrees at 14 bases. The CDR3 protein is CASSLGLAGGLKVPGELFF. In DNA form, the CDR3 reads TGTGCCAGCAGCTTAGGACTAGCGGGAGGGCTCAAGGTTCCCGGGGAGCTGTTTTTT. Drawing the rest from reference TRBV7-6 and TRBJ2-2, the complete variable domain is GAGVSQSPRYKVTKRGQDVALRCDPISGHVSLYWYRQALGQGPEFLTYFNYEAQQDKSGLPNDRFSAERPEGSISTLTIQRTEQRDSAMYRCASSLGLAGGLKVPGELFFGEGSRLTVL.